What follows are 20 T cell receptor beta chains derived from one specimen sequenced in a study of early T cells in non-severe SARS-CoV-2 infection. In TCRdb, the 5' RACE reads were re-called with MiXCR into one record per CDR3 protein. This sample has approximately 97,000 distinct CDR3 sequences, with approximately 10% found just once. This material consisted of whole blood, taken at baseline. The source of these receptors is an adult who was a healthcare worker with PCR-confirmed SARS-CoV-2 infection or an uninfected control (not recorded which).

This clonotype appeared a few times. This chain uses TRBV30 with TRBJ2-5; 10 bases fit TRBD2. From germline, CDR1 is GTSNPN and CDR2 SVGIG (reference sequence). The V gene end was trimmed by 3 bases and the J gene end by 3 bases; junction bases not matched to a gene: 4. This CDR3 is built from 14 residues. This chain's CDR3 is CAWSIGLAEETQYF. CDR3 nucleotide sequence: TGTGCCTGGAGCATCGGACTAGCGGAAGAGACCCAGTACTTC.

This chain connects TRBV6-5 to TRBJ2-3; 7 nucleotides agree with TRBD2. This CDR3 spans 12 amino acids. Germline CDR1 and CDR2: MNHEY and SVGAGI. V was pared by 8 bases and J by 5 bases, with 4 bases of the junction left unmatched. The CDR3, as DNA: TGTGCCAGCGGGAGGGATAAAGATACGCAGTATTTT. Translating it yields CASGRDKDTQYF.

This clonotype occurred a few times. V is TRBV10-3 and J is TRBJ2-3; 14 bases are a match to TRBD2. CDR1 and CDR2 (germline): ENHRY, SYGVKD. J gave up 5 bases and V 8 bases, and 24 bases lay outside the gene matches. This CDR3 is 21 amino acids long. The CDR3 DNA sequence: TGTGCCATCTCAGTTTCGCACGCCGGGACTAGCGGGGGCGCGGGTGGAGATACGCAGTATTTT. Encoded protein: CAISVSHAGTSGGAGGDTQYF.

The chain is built from TRBV12-3 or TRBV12-4 and TRBJ2-2; D call uncertain. CDR3 length: 14 residues. V was cut by 6 bases and J by 6 bases, with 14 bases left in between. The CDR3 protein is CASSFGIRAGELFF. CDR3 in DNA: TGTGCCAGCAGCTTTGGAATCAGAGCCGGGGAGCTGTTTTTT.

This chain connects TRBV2 to TRBJ2-7; 12 nucleotides align to TRBD1. Germline trimming cut 8 bases from V and 5 bases from J; bases unmatched to any gene: 7. Germline V gene lookup returns CDR1 SNHLY and CDR2 FYNNEI. This CDR3 has 14 amino acids. The CDR3 coding sequence is TGTGCCAGCGGAAGGGACAGGGGGCCGGACGAGCAGTACTTC. This codes for CASGRDRGPDEQYF.

This clonotype was counted ten times or more. This chain connects TRBV2 to TRBJ2-4; D possibly uses TRBD1 or TRBD2 (5 bases each). The germline gives CDR1 SNHLY, CDR2 FYNNEI. V lost 8 bases and J lost 2, with 7 bases in between. The CDR3 spans 12 residues. The chain's CDR3 is CASSGPKNIQYF. For the CDR3, the DNA is TGTGCCAGCTCGGGACCCAAAAACATTCAGTACTTC.

DNA of the CDR3: TGCAGTGCTAGTTCGAACCGAAAGGGTCAGCCCCAGCATTTT. This gives the protein CSASSNRKGQPQHF. The rearrangement links TRBV20-1 to TRBJ1-5, with D unclear. Per germline, CDR1 DFQATT and CDR2 SNEGSKA (reference sequence). The CDR3 is 14 amino acids. V dropped 3 bases and J dropped 6 bases, with 15 bases sitting between them.

The rearrangement joins TRBV5-1 to TRBJ2-5; the D gene is possibly TRBD1 (6 bases). Germline V gives CDR1 SGHRS, CDR2 YFSETQ. V lost 1 base, J lost 3 bases, and 19 bases lay in between. The CDR3 is 17 amino acids. DNA of the CDR3: TGCGCCAGCAGCTTGAATCCGACAGGCTCTCAGGAAGAGACCCAGTACTTC. Translated, it gives CASSLNPTGSQEETQYF.

This clonotype was recorded at least ten times. The V and J genes are TRBV29-1 and TRBJ2-1; D remains ambiguous. The CDR3 totals 14 residues. V was clipped by 6 bases and J by 0 bases, with 12 bases between them. Germline V gene sequence: CDR1 SQVTM, CDR2 ANQGSEA. CDR3 coding DNA: TGCAGCGTCCGTCCGCGTGACTCCTACAATGAGCAGTTCTTC. Protein: CSVRPRDSYNEQFF.

This clonotype was recorded at least ten times. This sequence joins TRBV20-1 and TRBJ1-1; D might be TRBD1 (5 bases). With 3 bases removed from V and 2 bases from J, the gap between germline ends came to 19 bases. The CDR3 runs to 16 residues. CDR1 and CDR2 from the germline V gene are DFQATT and SNEGSKA (reference sequence). As DNA, the CDR3 is TGCAGTGCTAGTTCGGGGCGGAAGAATGGTAACACTGAAGCTTTCTTT. Translating gives CSASSGRKNGNTEAFF.

This clonotype was seen only a few times. The chain recombines TRBV20-1 with TRBJ2-7; D not resolved. V gave up 2 bases and J gave up 1 base, with 15 bases separating them. The germline CDR1 and CDR2 sequences are DFQATT and SNEGSKA (reference sequence). The CDR3 has 15 residues. CDR3 sequence (DNA): TGCAGTGCTAGATCACCAAGAGGCAATTCCTACGAGCAGTACTTC. Translating it yields CSARSPRGNSYEQYF.

This clonotype was observed a few times. The chain couples TRBV4-1 to TRBJ2-1, with TRBD2 identical over 9 bases. The V segment lost 5 bases and the J segment 6 bases; nucleotides outside the gene matches: 11. CDR3 length: 16 residues. The germline V gene encodes CDR1 MGHRA and CDR2 YSYEKL. Written as DNA, the CDR3 is TGCGCCAGCAGCGAGTACCAGCGGGAGGATGTCAATGAGCAGTTCTTC. Translating gives CASSEYQREDVNEQFF.

This clonotype showed up just a few times. This sequence joins TRBV3-1 and TRBJ1-5; unclear D gene. From germline, CDR1 is LGHDT and CDR2 YNNKEL (reference sequence). This CDR3 comprises 13 residues. The germline V and J ends were trimmed by 3 bases and 10 bases, with 13 bases remaining between them. This chain's CDR3 is CASSQTRSGPQHF. In DNA form, the CDR3 reads TGTGCCAGCAGCCAGACGCGGAGTGGACCCCAGCATTTT.

The V gene is TRBV3-1, the J gene TRBJ2-3, with D possibly TRBD2 on 6 matching bases. Trimming shortened V by 1 base and J by 2 bases, and 10 bases separated the two germline ends. From germline, CDR1 is LGHDT and CDR2 YNNKEL (reference sequence). The CDR3 consists of 15 residues. The CDR3 region is CASSQGTTNTDTQYF. CDR3 bases: TGTGCCAGCAGCCAAGGGACTACCAACACAGATACGCAGTATTTT.

This clonotype came up many times. The chain employs TRBV6-2 or TRBV6-3 and TRBJ2-7; TRBD1 or TRBD2 may be the D gene (5 bases each). Trimming removed 5 bases from V and 1 base from J, with 18 bases in between. The CDR3 is made up of 16 amino acids. The V gene's germline CDR1 is MNHEY and CDR2 SVGEGT. The CDR3 sequence is CASSVRDGELSYEQYF. CDR3 DNA sequence: TGTGCCAGCAGTGTCCGGGACGGGGAACTATCCTACGAGCAGTACTTC.

In this sample, this clonotype turned up a few times. The chain has TRBV10-3 and TRBJ1-1; the match to TRBD1 covers 8 bases. Unmatched junction bases numbered 3, after V lost 3 bases and J lost 3 bases. The length of the CDR3 is 14 residues. Germline lookup yields CDR1 ENHRY and CDR2 SYGVKD. The DNA for the CDR3 is TGTGCCATCAGTGATTCCAGGGGGCACACTGAAGCTTTCTTT. Its protein product is CAISDSRGHTEAFF.

This clonotype was counted at least ten times. The chain has TRBV6-5 and TRBJ1-5, with D possibly matching TRBD1 (5 bases). V lost 5 bases to trimming and J lost 0 bases, with 11 bases between them. The germline CDR1 and CDR2 sequences are MNHEY and SVGAGI. The length of the CDR3 is 15 residues. The CDR3 region is CASSGDGDSNQPQHF. DNA for the CDR3: TGTGCCAGCAGTGGGGACGGTGATAGCAATCAGCCCCAGCATTTT.

The chain uses TRBV5-1 and TRBJ2-7; D not certain. Germline V CDR1 and CDR2: SGHRS, YFSETQ. Trimming stripped 4 bases from V and 1 base from J, with 18 bases between. The CDR3 runs to 16 residues. Here the CDR3 DNA reads TGCGCCAGCAGCACTCCAGGAGCCGTAACATCCTACGAGCAGTACTTC. Translated, it gives CASSTPGAVTSYEQYF.

The chain carries TRBV15 and TRBJ1-4, with D possibly TRBD1 on 5 matching bases. The germline V and J ends were trimmed by 9 bases and 4 bases, with 15 bases remaining between them. Germline V gene sequence: CDR1 LNHNV, CDR2 YYDKDF (reference sequence). CDR3 length: 14 amino acids. CDR3 nucleotide sequence: TGTGCCACTACCGGGGCCTACAATAATGAAAAACTGTTTTTT. Amino acids: CATTGAYNNEKLFF.

This rearrangement joins TRBV29-1 to TRBJ2-2; D remains unclear. The germline CDR1 and CDR2 sequences are SQVTM and ANQGSEA. The V and J ends lost 2 bases and 3 bases respectively, with 10 bases between them. CDR3 size: 14 residues. The CDR3 loop is CSVESPGHTGELFF. CDR3 sequence (DNA): TGCAGCGTTGAAAGTCCCGGGCACACCGGGGAGCTGTTTTTT.